A selection of T cell receptor beta chains follows, all from one sample in a study of cytotoxic CD8 clonotypes in ibrutinib-treated CLL. Sequencing used immunoSEQ multiplex PCR; TCRdb keeps in-frame clones, though not all of them. Among roughly 63,000 clones listed, 57% were seen once. Sequences were derived from PBMCs, sampled after 12 months of ibrutinib treatment. The source is a human donor with chronic lymphocytic leukemia. The CDR3 runs from the conserved cysteine through the conserved F or W. A D gene is named only where the DNA matches it firmly. Only some rows state a clone size, as once, few, many or a class for expanded clones.

d_call: TRBD1
clone_size: .
v_call: TRBV4-1
j_call: TRBJ2-2
cdr3_aa: CASSLTPGQGAATGELFF
cdr3_nt: TGCGCCAGCAGCCTAACTCCGGGACAGGGGGCCGCCACCGGGGAGCTGTTTTTT

d_call: .
clone_size: .
v_call: TRBV10-3
j_call: TRBJ1-2
cdr3_aa: CAISFDSYGYTF
cdr3_nt: TGTGCCATCAGTTTCGACAGCTATGGCTACACCTTC

d_call: .
clone_size: .
v_call: TRBV6-5
j_call: TRBJ2-7
cdr3_aa: CASSLATYEQYF
cdr3_nt: TGTGCCAGCAGCCTAGCGACCTACGAGCAGTACTTC

d_call: .
clone_size: .
v_call: TRBV27
j_call: TRBJ2-1
cdr3_aa: CASSLSRNNNEQFF
cdr3_nt: TGTGCCAGCAGTTTAAGCAGGAATAATAATGAGCAGTTCTTC

d_call: .
clone_size: few
v_call: TRBV28
j_call: TRBJ2-5
cdr3_aa: CASSNFAEYQETQYF
cdr3_nt: TGTGCCAGCAGCAATTTCGCTGAGTACCAAGAGACCCAGTACTTC

d_call: .
clone_size: .
v_call: TRBV5-1
j_call: TRBJ1-2
cdr3_aa: CASSTGPQTGYTF
cdr3_nt: TGCGCCAGCAGCACGGGACCTCAGACGGGCTACACCTTC

d_call: .
clone_size: few
v_call: TRBV7-9
j_call: TRBJ2-7
cdr3_aa: CASSLGGHYEQYF
cdr3_nt: TGTGCCAGCAGCTTAGGCGGGCACTACGAGCAGTACTTC

d_call: .
clone_size: .
v_call: TRBV16
j_call: TRBJ2-7
cdr3_aa: CASSQRNGPEQYF
cdr3_nt: TGTGCCAGCAGCCAAAGAAACGGGCCTGAGCAGTACTTC

d_call: .
clone_size: .
v_call: TRBV5-1
j_call: TRBJ2-1
cdr3_aa: CASSRGPNQHEQFF
cdr3_nt: TGCGCCAGCAGCCGAGGGCCCAACCAACATGAGCAGTTCTTC

d_call: TRBD2
clone_size: once
v_call: TRBV6-5
j_call: TRBJ2-5
cdr3_aa: CASTLAGASRETQYF
cdr3_nt: TGTGCCAGCACCCTAGCGGGAGCTAGCAGAGAGACCCAGTACTTC

d_call: .
clone_size: few
v_call: TRBV28
j_call: TRBJ1-3
cdr3_aa: CASMGNTIYF
cdr3_nt: TGTGCCAGCATGGGGAACACCATATATTTT

d_call: TRBD1
clone_size: few
v_call: TRBV6-1
j_call: TRBJ1-4
cdr3_aa: CASSGQGSEKLFF
cdr3_nt: TGTGCCAGCTCGGGACAGGGGTCGGAAAAACTGTTTTTT

d_call: .
clone_size: .
v_call: TRBV28
j_call: TRBJ2-4
cdr3_aa: CASSSPFRAVAKNIQYF
cdr3_nt: TGTGCCAGCAGTTCACCCTTCCGGGCCGTAGCCAAAAACATTCAGTACTTC

d_call: .
clone_size: .
v_call: TRBV2
j_call: TRBJ1-2
cdr3_aa: CASRHRDGNGYTF
cdr3_nt: TGTGCCAGCAGACACAGGGATGGGAATGGCTACACCTTC

d_call: TRBD2
clone_size: few
v_call: TRBV2
j_call: TRBJ2-7
cdr3_aa: CASGIGTSGKTYEQYF
cdr3_nt: TGTGCCAGCGGGATCGGAACTAGCGGTAAAACCTACGAGCAGTACTTC

d_call: TRBD1
clone_size: .
v_call: TRBV5-3
j_call: TRBJ1-2
cdr3_aa: CARSPDRGPLFVYGYTF
cdr3_nt: TGTGCCAGAAGCCCAGACAGGGGACCACTCTTCGTCTATGGCTACACCTTC

d_call: .
clone_size: .
v_call: TRBV7-9
j_call: TRBJ2-7
cdr3_aa: CASSLLSSGASYEQYF
cdr3_nt: TGTGCCAGCAGCTTACTCAGTAGCGGAGCCTCCTACGAGCAGTACTTC

d_call: .
clone_size: .
v_call: TRBV7-2
j_call: TRBJ2-2
cdr3_aa: CASSQPSGLSAGELFF
cdr3_nt: TGTGCCAGCAGCCAACCTTCGGGCCTCAGCGCCGGGGAGCTGTTTTTT

d_call: TRBD1
clone_size: .
v_call: TRBV5-1
j_call: TRBJ2-7
cdr3_aa: CASSLVARNVYGQGASYEQYF
cdr3_nt: TGCGCCAGCAGCTTGGTGGCGCGCAATGTTTATGGACAGGGGGCCTCCTACGAGCAGTACTTC

d_call: .
clone_size: .
v_call: TRBV6-1
j_call: TRBJ1-2
cdr3_aa: CASTSGPGDYGYTF
cdr3_nt: TGTGCCAGCACGAGCGGGCCGGGGGACTATGGCTACACCTTC

d_call: TRBD1
clone_size: .
v_call: TRBV19
j_call: TRBJ2-5
cdr3_aa: CATRQGLRGETQYF
cdr3_nt: TGTGCCACCCGACAGGGGCTTAGGGGAGAGACCCAGTACTTC

d_call: .
clone_size: once
v_call: TRBV7-8
j_call: TRBJ2-6
cdr3_aa: CASSLSLSGANVLTF
cdr3_nt: TGTGCCAGCAGCTTATCTCTCTCTGGGGCCAACGTCCTGACTTTC

d_call: TRBD1
clone_size: many
v_call: TRBV19
j_call: TRBJ1-5
cdr3_aa: CASSDTLIDRGGSSNQPQHF
cdr3_nt: TGTGCCAGTAGCGACACCTTAATCGACAGGGGAGGGTCTAGCAATCAGCCCCAGCATTTT

d_call: TRBD1
clone_size: many
v_call: TRBV19
j_call: TRBJ1-1
cdr3_aa: CASSNLGQGRRTEAFF
cdr3_nt: TGTGCCAGTAGTAACCTCGGACAGGGTCGGAGGACTGAAGCTTTCTTT

d_call: .
clone_size: few
v_call: TRBV15
j_call: TRBJ2-7
cdr3_aa: CATRFSGTYEQYF
cdr3_nt: TGTGCCACCAGATTTAGCGGAACTTACGAGCAGTACTTC

d_call: TRBD2
clone_size: .
v_call: TRBV6-5
j_call: TRBJ2-7
cdr3_aa: CASSFGLADYEQYF
cdr3_nt: TGTGCCAGCAGTTTCGGACTAGCGGACTACGAGCAGTACTTC

d_call: .
clone_size: .
v_call: TRBV7-2
j_call: TRBJ2-2
cdr3_aa: CASSLAPGGARELFF
cdr3_nt: TGTGCCAGCAGCTTAGCCCCAGGAGGGGCCCGGGAGCTGTTTTTT

d_call: .
clone_size: few
v_call: TRBV2
j_call: TRBJ1-1
cdr3_aa: CASSVRVNTEAFF
cdr3_nt: TGTGCCAGCAGTGTAAGGGTGAACACTGAAGCTTTCTTT

d_call: .
clone_size: few
v_call: TRBV5-1
j_call: TRBJ1-6
cdr3_aa: CASSLGTVGNSPLHF
cdr3_nt: TGCGCCAGCAGCTTGGGTACTGTCGGGAATTCACCCCTCCACTTT

d_call: TRBD2
clone_size: .
v_call: TRBV7-2
j_call: TRBJ2-3
cdr3_aa: CASIRQRGGPRWADTQYF
cdr3_nt: TGTGCCAGCATCCGGCAGCGGGGGGGTCCCCGATGGGCGGATACGCAGTATTTT

d_call: .
clone_size: .
v_call: TRBV11-3
j_call: TRBJ2-2
cdr3_aa: CASSSRVTGELFF
cdr3_nt: TGTGCCAGCAGCTCCAGGGTCACCGGGGAGCTGTTTTTT

d_call: TRBD1
clone_size: .
v_call: TRBV5-1
j_call: TRBJ2-7
cdr3_aa: CASSLIGQGRHEQYF
cdr3_nt: TGCGCCAGCAGCCTAATAGGACAGGGGAGGCACGAGCAGTACTTC

d_call: .
clone_size: once
v_call: TRBV6-5
j_call: TRBJ1-2
cdr3_aa: CASSQSTENYGYTF
cdr3_nt: TGTGCCAGCAGTCAGTCGACGGAGAACTATGGCTACACCTTC

d_call: TRBD1
clone_size: .
v_call: TRBV6-6
j_call: TRBJ1-6
cdr3_aa: CASSYGDRVASPLHF
cdr3_nt: TGTGCCAGCAGTTACGGAGACAGGGTTGCTTCACCCCTCCACTTT

d_call: .
clone_size: few
v_call: TRBV30
j_call: TRBJ1-2
cdr3_aa: CAWEGSVISGGYTF
cdr3_nt: TGTGCCTGGGAGGGTTCGGTAATCTCGGGTGGCTACACCTTC

d_call: .
clone_size: .
v_call: TRBV28
j_call: TRBJ2-6
cdr3_aa: CASSFWSSSGANVLTF
cdr3_nt: TGTGCCAGCAGTTTCTGGTCCTCCTCTGGGGCCAACGTCCTGACTTTC

d_call: .
clone_size: .
v_call: TRBV28
j_call: TRBJ1-6
cdr3_aa: CASSVASGGATLHF
cdr3_nt: TGTGCCAGCAGTGTGGCTAGTGGAGGGGCGACCCTCCACTTT

d_call: .
clone_size: .
v_call: TRBV20-1
j_call: TRBJ2-1
cdr3_aa: CSASGVNEQFF
cdr3_nt: TGCAGTGCTTCTGGGGTCAATGAGCAGTTCTTC

d_call: .
clone_size: few
v_call: TRBV30
j_call: TRBJ2-7
cdr3_aa: CAWSLVGVPLEQYF
cdr3_nt: TGTGCCTGGAGCCTGGTGGGAGTGCCCCTGGAGCAGTACTTC

d_call: .
clone_size: .
v_call: TRBV4-1
j_call: TRBJ1-2
cdr3_aa: CASSQGRKPTGGYTF
cdr3_nt: TGCGCCAGCAGCCAAGGGAGAAAACCCACCGGTGGCTACACCTTC

d_call: .
clone_size: once
v_call: TRBV5-1
j_call: TRBJ2-2
cdr3_aa: CASSYWGGNTGELFF
cdr3_nt: TGCGCCAGCAGCTATTGGGGAGGGAACACCGGGGAGCTGTTTTTT

d_call: .
clone_size: .
v_call: TRBV5-1
j_call: TRBJ1-4
cdr3_aa: CASSLSRGGNEKLFF
cdr3_nt: TGCGCCAGCAGCTTGTCGAGGGGTGGAAATGAAAAACTGTTTTTT

d_call: TRBD1
clone_size: .
v_call: TRBV6-5
j_call: TRBJ1-4
cdr3_aa: CASSFNRQGRKLFF
cdr3_nt: TGTGCCAGCAGTTTCAATAGACAGGGAAGAAAACTGTTTTTT

d_call: .
clone_size: few
v_call: TRBV10-3
j_call: TRBJ1-1
cdr3_aa: CAISELDTEAFF
cdr3_nt: TGTGCCATCAGTGAGTTAGACACTGAAGCTTTCTTT

d_call: TRBD2
clone_size: .
v_call: TRBV7-9
j_call: TRBJ2-7
cdr3_aa: CASSLTGLAENLGAYEQYF
cdr3_nt: TGTGCCAGCAGCTTAACAGGACTAGCGGAAAATCTTGGAGCCTACGAGCAGTACTTC

d_call: TRBD1
clone_size: few
v_call: TRBV7-9
j_call: TRBJ1-1
cdr3_aa: CASDPGQSNTEAFF
cdr3_nt: TGTGCCAGCGATCCGGGACAGTCGAACACTGAAGCTTTCTTT

d_call: .
clone_size: .
v_call: TRBV29-1
j_call: TRBJ2-5
cdr3_aa: CSVALQGGLETQYF
cdr3_nt: TGCAGCGTTGCCTTACAGGGAGGATTAGAGACCCAGTACTTC

d_call: TRBD1
clone_size: .
v_call: TRBV5-6
j_call: TRBJ1-2
cdr3_aa: CASSFIQRTGNGYTF
cdr3_nt: TGTGCCAGCAGCTTTATACAGCGGACAGGGAATGGCTACACCTTC

d_call: TRBD1
clone_size: .
v_call: TRBV6-1
j_call: TRBJ1-1
cdr3_aa: CASSSGQSNTEAFF
cdr3_nt: TGTGCCAGCAGTTCGGGACAGAGTAACACTGAAGCTTTCTTT

d_call: TRBD1
clone_size: many
v_call: TRBV10-3
j_call: TRBJ1-2
cdr3_aa: CAIRDRDYGYTF
cdr3_nt: TGTGCCATCAGGGACAGGGACTATGGCTACACCTTC

d_call: .
clone_size: .
v_call: TRBV5-1
j_call: TRBJ2-5
cdr3_aa: CASSPLAKGETQYF
cdr3_nt: TGCGCCAGCAGCCCTCTAGCGAAAGGGGAGACCCAGTACTTC

d_call: TRBD2
clone_size: few
v_call: TRBV9
j_call: TRBJ2-1
cdr3_aa: CASSLWTSGDEQFF
cdr3_nt: TGTGCCAGCAGCTTATGGACTAGTGGGGATGAGCAGTTCTTC

d_call: TRBD2
clone_size: .
v_call: TRBV18
j_call: TRBJ2-1
cdr3_aa: CATGTSGYNEQFF
cdr3_nt: TGTGCCACCGGGACTAGCGGCTACAATGAGCAGTTCTTC

d_call: TRBD2
clone_size: .
v_call: TRBV6-6
j_call: TRBJ2-1
cdr3_aa: CASSTPGLRFF
cdr3_nt: TGTGCCAGCTCTACTCCGGGACTACGGTTCTTC

d_call: .
clone_size: few
v_call: TRBV6-1
j_call: TRBJ2-7
cdr3_aa: CASSEISSEQYF
cdr3_nt: TGTGCCAGCAGTGAAATAAGTTCCGAGCAGTACTTC

d_call: .
clone_size: few
v_call: TRBV5-1
j_call: TRBJ2-5
cdr3_aa: CASSVRPQETQYF
cdr3_nt: TGCGCCAGCAGCGTGCGCCCTCAAGAGACCCAGTACTTC

d_call: TRBD2
clone_size: .
v_call: TRBV14
j_call: TRBJ2-2
cdr3_aa: CASSHRLAGGSGELFF
cdr3_nt: TGTGCCAGCAGCCACCGACTAGCGGGGGGGTCCGGGGAGCTGTTTTTT

d_call: .
clone_size: .
v_call: TRBV5-4
j_call: TRBJ1-6
cdr3_aa: CASSLFGRVVNSPLHF
cdr3_nt: TGTGCCAGCAGCTTGTTCGGCAGGGTCGTGAATTCACCCCTCCACTTT

d_call: TRBD2
clone_size: once
v_call: TRBV7-2
j_call: TRBJ2-7
cdr3_aa: CASSLDWSGGAYEQYF
cdr3_nt: TGTGCCAGCAGCTTAGATTGGAGCGGGGGAGCATACGAGCAGTACTTC

d_call: TRBD1
clone_size: .
v_call: TRBV28
j_call: TRBJ1-5
cdr3_aa: CASSLLTGGSGNQPQHF
cdr3_nt: TGTGCCAGCAGTTTACTAACAGGGGGTAGTGGCAATCAGCCCCAGCATTTT